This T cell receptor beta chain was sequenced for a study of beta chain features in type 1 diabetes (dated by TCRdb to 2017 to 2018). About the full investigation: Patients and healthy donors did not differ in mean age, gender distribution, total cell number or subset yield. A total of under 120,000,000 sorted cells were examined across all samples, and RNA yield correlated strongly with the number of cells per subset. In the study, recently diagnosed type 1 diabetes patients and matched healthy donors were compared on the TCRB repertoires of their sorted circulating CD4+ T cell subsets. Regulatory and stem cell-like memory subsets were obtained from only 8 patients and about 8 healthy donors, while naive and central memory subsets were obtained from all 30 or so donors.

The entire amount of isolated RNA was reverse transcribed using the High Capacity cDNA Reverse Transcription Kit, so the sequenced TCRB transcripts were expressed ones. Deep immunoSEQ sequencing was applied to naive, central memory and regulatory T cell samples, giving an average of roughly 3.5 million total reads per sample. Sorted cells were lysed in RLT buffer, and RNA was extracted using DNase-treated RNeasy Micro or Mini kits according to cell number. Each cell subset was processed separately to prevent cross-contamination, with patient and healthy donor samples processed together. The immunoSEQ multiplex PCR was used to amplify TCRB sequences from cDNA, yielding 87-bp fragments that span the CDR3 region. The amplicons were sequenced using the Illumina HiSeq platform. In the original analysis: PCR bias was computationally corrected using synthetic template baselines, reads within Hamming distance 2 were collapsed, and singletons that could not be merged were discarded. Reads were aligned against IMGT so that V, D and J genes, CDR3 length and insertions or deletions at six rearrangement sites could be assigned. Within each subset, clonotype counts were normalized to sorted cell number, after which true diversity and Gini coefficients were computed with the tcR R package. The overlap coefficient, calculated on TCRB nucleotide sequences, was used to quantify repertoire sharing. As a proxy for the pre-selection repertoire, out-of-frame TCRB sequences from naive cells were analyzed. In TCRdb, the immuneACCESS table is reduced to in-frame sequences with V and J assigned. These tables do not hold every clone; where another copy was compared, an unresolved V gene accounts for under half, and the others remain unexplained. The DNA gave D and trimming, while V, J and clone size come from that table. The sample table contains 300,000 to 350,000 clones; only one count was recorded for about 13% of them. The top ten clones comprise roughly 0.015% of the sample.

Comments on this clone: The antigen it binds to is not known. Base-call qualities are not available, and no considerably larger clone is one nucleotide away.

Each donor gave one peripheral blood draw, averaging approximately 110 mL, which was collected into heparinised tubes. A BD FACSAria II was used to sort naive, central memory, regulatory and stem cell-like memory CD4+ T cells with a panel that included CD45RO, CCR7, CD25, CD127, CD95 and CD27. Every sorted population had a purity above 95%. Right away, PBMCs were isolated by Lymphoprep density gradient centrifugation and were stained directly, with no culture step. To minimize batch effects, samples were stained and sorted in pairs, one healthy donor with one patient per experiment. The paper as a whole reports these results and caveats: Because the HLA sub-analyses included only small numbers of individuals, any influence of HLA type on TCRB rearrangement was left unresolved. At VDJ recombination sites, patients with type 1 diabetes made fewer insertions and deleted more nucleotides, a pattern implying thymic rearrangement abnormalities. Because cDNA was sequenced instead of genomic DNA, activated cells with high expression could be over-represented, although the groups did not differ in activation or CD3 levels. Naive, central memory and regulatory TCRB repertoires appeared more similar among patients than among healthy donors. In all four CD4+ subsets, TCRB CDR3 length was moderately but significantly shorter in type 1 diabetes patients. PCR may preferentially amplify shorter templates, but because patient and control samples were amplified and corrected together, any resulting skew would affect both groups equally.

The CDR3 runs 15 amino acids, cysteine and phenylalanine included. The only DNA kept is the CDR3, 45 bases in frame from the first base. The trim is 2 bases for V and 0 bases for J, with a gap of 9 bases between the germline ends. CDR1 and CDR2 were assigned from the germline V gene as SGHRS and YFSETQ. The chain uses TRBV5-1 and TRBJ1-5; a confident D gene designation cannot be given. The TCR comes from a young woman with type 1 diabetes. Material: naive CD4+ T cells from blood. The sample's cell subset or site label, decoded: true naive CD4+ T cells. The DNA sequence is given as TGCGCCAGCAGCTTAGGCGGAAATAGCAATCAGCCCCAGCATTTT. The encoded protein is CASSLGGNSNQPQHF.